This T cell receptor beta chain was identified in a study of T cell responses to AZD1222 COVID-19 vaccine. Trimming removed 1 base at V and 9 bases at J, with 16 bases between. This CDR3 spans 15 amino acids. Germline lookup yields CDR1 SNHLY and CDR2 FYNNEI. Method: immunoSEQ multiplex PCR; TCRdb's copy keeps in-frame clones and lacks some. The table records around 130,000 clones, under 95% of them present only once. In regard to this clone: Antigen specificity is unknown.

Points from the study as a whole: As reported, nearly half of all spike-specific TCRs target variant regions that are unmutated.

The receptor was derived from an adult in good health. The chain uses TRBV2 and TRBJ1-5; TRBD1 is a possible D gene (5 bases). Sequencing was performed on peripheral blood, taken on day 0 of AZD1222 vaccination. Written as DNA, the CDR3 is TGTGCCAGCAGTGAAGATTGGAGACAGCCTCCGCCCCAGCATTTT. Residues: CASSEDWRQPPPQHF.